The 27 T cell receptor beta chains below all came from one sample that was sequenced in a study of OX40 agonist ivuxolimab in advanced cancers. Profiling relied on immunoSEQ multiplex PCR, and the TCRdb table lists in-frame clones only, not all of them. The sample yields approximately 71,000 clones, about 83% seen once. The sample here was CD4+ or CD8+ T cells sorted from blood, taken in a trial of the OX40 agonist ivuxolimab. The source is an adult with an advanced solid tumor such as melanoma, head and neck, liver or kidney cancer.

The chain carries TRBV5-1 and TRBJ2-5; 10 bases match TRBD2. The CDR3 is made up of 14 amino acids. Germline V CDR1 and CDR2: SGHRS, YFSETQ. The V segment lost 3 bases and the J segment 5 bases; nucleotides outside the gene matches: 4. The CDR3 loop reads CASSSTSGVETQYF. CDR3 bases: TGCGCCAGCAGCTCAACTAGCGGGGTGGAGACCCAGTACTTC.

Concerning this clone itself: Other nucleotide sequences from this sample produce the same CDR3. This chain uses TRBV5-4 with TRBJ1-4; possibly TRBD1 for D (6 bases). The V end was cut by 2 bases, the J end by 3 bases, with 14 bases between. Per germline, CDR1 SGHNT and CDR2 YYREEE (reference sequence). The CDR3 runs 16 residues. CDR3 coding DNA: TGTGCCAGCAGCTTTAAACCGGGACAACCTAATGAAAAACTGTTTTTT. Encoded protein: CASSFKPGQPNEKLFF.

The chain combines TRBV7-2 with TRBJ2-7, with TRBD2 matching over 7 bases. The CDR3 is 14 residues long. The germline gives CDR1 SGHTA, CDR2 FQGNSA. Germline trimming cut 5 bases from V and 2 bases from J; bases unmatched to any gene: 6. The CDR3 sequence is CASSQGLVAYEQYF. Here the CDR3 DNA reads TGTGCCAGCAGCCAAGGACTAGTTGCCTACGAGCAGTACTTC.

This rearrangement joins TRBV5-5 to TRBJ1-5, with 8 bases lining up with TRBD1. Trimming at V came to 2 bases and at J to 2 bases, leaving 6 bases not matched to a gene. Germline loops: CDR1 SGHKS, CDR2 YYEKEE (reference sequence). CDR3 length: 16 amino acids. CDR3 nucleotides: TGTGCCAGCAGCTTTTTTATGACAGGGGGCAATCAGCCCCAGCATTTT. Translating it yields CASSFFMTGGNQPQHF.

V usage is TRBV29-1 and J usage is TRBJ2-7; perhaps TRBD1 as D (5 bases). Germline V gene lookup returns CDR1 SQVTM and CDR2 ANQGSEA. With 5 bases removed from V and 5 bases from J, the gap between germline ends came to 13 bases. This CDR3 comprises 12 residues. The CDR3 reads CSVSWGKNEQYF. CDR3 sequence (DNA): TGCAGCGTTAGTTGGGGCAAAAACGAGCAGTACTTC.

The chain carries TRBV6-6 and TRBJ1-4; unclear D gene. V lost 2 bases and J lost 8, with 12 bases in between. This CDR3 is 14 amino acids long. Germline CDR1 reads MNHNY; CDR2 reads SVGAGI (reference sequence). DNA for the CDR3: TGTGCCAGCAGTTACGACCTAGCGGGAGAAAAACTGTTTTTT. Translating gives CASSYDLAGEKLFF.

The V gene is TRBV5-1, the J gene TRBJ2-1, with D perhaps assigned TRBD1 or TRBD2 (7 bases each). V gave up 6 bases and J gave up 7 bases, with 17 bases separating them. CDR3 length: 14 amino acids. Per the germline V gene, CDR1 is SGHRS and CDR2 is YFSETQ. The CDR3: CASKRQGGGNEQFF. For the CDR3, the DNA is TGCGCCAGCAAGAGACAGGGCGGGGGTAATGAGCAGTTCTTC. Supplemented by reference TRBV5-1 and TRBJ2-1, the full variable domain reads KAGVTQTPRYLIKTRGQQVTLSCSPISGHRSVSWYQQTPGQGLQFLFEYFSETQRNKGNFPGRFSGRQFSNSRSEMNVSTLELGDSALYLCASKRQGGGNEQFFGPGTRLTVL.

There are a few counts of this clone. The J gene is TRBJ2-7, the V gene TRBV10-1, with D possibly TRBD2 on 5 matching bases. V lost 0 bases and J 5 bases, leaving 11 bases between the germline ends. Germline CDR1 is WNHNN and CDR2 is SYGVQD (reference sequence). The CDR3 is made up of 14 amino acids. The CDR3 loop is CASSESRGRDEQYF. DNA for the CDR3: TGCGCCAGCAGTGAGTCTCGAGGGCGCGACGAGCAGTACTTC.

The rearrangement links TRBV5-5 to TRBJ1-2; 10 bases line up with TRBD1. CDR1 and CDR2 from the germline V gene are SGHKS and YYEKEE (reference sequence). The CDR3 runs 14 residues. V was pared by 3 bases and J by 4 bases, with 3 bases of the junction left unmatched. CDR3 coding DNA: TGTGCCAGCAGCTGGGACAGGGGAGCCTATGGCTACACCTTC. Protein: CASSWDRGAYGYTF.

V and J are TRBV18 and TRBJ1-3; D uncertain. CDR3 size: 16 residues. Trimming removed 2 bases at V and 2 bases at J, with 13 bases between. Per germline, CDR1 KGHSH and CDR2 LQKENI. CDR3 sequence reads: CASSPRRPDTGNTIYF. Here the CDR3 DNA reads TGTGCCAGCTCACCAAGGCGCCCAGACACTGGAAACACCATATATTTT.

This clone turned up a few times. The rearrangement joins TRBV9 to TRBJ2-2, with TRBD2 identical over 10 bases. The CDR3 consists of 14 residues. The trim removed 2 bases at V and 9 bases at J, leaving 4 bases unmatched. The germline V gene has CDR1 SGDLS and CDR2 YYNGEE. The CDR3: CASSVTSGTRELFF. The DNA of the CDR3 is TGTGCCAGCAGCGTTACTAGCGGGACCAGGGAGCTGTTTTTT.

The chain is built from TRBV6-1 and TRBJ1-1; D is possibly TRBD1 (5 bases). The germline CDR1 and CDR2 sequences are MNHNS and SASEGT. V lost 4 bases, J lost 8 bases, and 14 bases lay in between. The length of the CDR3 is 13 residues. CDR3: CASSGDVANEAFF. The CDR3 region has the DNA TGTGCCAGCAGTGGGGACGTAGCGAACGAAGCTTTCTTT.

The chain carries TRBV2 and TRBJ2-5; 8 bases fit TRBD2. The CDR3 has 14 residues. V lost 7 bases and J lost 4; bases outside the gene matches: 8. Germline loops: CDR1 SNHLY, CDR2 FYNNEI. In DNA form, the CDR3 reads TGTGCCAGCAAAAACGGGAGGGCAGGAGAGACCCAGTACTTC. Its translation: CASKNGRAGETQYF.

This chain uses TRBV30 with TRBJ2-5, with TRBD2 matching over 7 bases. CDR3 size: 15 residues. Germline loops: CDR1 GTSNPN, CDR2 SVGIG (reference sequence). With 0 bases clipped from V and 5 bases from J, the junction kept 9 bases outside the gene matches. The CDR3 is CAWSVLGGLGETQYF. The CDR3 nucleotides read TGTGCCTGGAGTGTATTGGGGGGGTTGGGGGAGACCCAGTACTTC.

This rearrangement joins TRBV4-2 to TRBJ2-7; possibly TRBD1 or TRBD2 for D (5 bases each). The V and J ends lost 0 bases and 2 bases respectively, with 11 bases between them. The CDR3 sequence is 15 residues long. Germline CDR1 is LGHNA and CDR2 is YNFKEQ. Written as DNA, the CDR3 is TGTGCCAGCAGCCAAGATTTGGGGGTAGCCTACGAGCAGTACTTC. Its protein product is CASSQDLGVAYEQYF.

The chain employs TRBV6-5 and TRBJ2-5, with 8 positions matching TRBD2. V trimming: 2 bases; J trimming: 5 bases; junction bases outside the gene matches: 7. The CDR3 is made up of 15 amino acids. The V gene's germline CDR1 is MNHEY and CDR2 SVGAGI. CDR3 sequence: CASSYGSGSRETQYF. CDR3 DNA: TGTGCCAGCAGTTACGGGAGCGGGAGCAGGGAGACCCAGTACTTC.

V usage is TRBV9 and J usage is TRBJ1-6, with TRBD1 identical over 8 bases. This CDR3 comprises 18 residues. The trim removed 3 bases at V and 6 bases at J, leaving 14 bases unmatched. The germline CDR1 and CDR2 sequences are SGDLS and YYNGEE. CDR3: CASSGGGAGQGVNSPLHF. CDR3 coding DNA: TGTGCCAGCAGCGGCGGGGGGGCAGGACAGGGAGTTAATTCACCCCTCCACTTT.

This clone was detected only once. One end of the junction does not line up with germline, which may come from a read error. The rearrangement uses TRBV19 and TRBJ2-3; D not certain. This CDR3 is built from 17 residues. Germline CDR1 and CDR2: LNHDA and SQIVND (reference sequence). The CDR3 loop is CASTISLSGPSTDTQYF. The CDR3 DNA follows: TGTGCCAGTACTATATCCCTTTCCGGGCCAAGCACAGATACGCAGTATTTT.

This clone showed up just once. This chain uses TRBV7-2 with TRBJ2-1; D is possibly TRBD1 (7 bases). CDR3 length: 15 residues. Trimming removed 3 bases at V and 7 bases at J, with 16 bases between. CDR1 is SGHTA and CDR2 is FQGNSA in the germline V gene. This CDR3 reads CASSFQGGITNEQFF. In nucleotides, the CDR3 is TGTGCCAGCAGCTTTCAGGGGGGTATTACAAATGAGCAGTTCTTC.

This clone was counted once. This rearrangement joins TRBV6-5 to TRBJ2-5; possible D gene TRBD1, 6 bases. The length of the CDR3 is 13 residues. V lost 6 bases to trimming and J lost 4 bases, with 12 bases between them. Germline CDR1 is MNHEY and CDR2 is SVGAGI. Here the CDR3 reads CASRPAGVETQYF. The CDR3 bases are TGTGCCAGCAGACCGGCAGGGGTAGAGACCCAGTACTTC.

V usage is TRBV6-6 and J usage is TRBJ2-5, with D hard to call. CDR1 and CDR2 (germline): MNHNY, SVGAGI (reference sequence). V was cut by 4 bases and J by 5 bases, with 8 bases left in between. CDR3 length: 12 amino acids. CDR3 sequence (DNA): TGTGCCAGCAGTTCCCTGGGGGAGACCCAGTACTTC. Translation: CASSSLGETQYF.

The CDR3: CASSRLTGLSGNTIYF. The CDR3 DNA sequence: TGTGCCAGCAGCCGCTTGACAGGGCTGTCCGGAAACACCATATATTTT. The V call is TRBV7-2, the J call TRBJ1-3, with 7 bases fitting TRBD1. This CDR3 region has 16 residues. Germline loops: CDR1 SGHTA, CDR2 FQGNSA. The V segment lost 5 bases and the J segment 4 bases; nucleotides outside the gene matches: 11.

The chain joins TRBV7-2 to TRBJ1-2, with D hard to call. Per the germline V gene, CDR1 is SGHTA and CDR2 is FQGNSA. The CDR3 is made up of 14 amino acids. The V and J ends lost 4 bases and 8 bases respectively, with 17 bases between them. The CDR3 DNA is TGTGCCAGCAGCTCCCCACCCCACATGAGGGGCTACACCTTC. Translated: CASSSPPHMRGYTF.

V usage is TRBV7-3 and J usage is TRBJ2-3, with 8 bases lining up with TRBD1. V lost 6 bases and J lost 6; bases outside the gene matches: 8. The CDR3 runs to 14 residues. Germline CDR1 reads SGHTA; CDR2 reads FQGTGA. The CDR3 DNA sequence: TGTGCCAGCAGTAGAGACAGGGGCAAGGATACGCAGTATTTT. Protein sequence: CASSRDRGKDTQYF.

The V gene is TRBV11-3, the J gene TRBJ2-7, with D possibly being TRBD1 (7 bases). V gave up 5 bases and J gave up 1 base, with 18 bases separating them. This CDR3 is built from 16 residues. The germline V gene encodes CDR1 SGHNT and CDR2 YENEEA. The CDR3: CASSPGGQTPSYEQYF. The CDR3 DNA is TGTGCCAGCAGCCCCGGGGGACAGACCCCTTCCTACGAGCAGTACTTC.

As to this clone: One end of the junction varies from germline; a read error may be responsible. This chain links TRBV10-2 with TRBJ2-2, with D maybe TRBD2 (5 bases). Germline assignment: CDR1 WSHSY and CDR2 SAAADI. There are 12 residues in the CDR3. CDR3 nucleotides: TGCGCGAGCACCGGGGTCACCGGGGAGCTGTTTTTT. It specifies CASTGVTGELFF.

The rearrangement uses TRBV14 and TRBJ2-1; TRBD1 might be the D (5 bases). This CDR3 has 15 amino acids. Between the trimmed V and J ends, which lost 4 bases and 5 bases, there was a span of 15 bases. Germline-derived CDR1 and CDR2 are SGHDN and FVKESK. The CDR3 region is CASSRRVGEHNEQFF. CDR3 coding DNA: TGTGCCAGCAGCCGACGTGTAGGGGAACACAATGAGCAGTTCTTC.